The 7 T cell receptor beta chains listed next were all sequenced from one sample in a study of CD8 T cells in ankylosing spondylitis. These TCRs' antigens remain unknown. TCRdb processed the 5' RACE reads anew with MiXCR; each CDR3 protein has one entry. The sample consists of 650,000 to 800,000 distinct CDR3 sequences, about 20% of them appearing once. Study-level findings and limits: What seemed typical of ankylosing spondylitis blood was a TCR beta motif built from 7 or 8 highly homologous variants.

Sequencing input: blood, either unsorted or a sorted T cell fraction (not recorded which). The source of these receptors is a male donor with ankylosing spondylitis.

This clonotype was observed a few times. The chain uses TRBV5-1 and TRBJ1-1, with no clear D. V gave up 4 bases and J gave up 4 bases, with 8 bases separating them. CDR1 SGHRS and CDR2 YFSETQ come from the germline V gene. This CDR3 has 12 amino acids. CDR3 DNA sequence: TGCGCCAGCAGCGGGTGGGGCACTGAAGCTTTCTTT. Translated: CASSGWGTEAFF.

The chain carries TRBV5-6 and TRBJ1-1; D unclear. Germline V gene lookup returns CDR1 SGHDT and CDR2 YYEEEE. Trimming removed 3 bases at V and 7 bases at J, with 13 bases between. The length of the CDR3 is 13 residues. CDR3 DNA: TGTGCCAGCAGCTCGGGAGTGGGCATTGAAGCTTTCTTT. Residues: CASSSGVGIEAFF.

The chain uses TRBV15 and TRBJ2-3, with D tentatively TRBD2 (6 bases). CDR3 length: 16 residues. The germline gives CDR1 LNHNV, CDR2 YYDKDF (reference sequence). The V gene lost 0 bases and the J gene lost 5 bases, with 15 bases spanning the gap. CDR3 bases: TGTGCCACCAGCAGAGACGGCAGGGTAGCGGTAGATACGCAGTATTTT. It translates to CATSRDGRVAVDTQYF.

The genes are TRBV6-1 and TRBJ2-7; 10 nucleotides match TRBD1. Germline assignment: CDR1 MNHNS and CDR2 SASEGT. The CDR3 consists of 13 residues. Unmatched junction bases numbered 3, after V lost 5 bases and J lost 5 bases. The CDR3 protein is CASSRQGANEQYF. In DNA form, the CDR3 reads TGTGCCAGCAGTAGACAGGGGGCGAACGAGCAGTACTTC.

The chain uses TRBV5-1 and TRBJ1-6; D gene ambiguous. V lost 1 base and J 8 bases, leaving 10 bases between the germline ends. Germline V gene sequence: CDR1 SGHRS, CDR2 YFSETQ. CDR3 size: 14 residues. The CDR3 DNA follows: TGCGCCAGCAGCTTGCACGTCCAGGATTCACCCCTCCACTTT. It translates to CASSLHVQDSPLHF.

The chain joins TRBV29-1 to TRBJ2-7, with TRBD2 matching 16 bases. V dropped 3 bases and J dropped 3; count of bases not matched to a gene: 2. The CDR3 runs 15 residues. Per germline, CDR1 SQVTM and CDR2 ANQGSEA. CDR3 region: CSVEGLAGGSYEQYF. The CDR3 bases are TGCAGCGTTGAGGGACTAGCGGGAGGGAGCTACGAGCAGTACTTC.

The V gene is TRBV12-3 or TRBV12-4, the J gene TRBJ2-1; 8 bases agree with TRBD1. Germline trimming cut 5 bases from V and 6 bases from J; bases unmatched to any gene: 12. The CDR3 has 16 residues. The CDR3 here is CASSPSTGEPSNEQFF. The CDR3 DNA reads TGTGCCAGCAGTCCATCGACAGGGGAGCCTTCCAATGAGCAGTTCTTC.